This TCR beta chain was found in a study of OX40 agonist ivuxolimab in advanced cancers. The overall study: An anti-OX40 (CD134) antibody with agonistic activity, ivuxolimab, was administered to patients.

General study results and limits: CD4+ T cells averaged fewer expanded clones than CD8+ T cells.

A remark on this clone: Its specificity is unknown.

Sequenced by immunoSEQ multiplex PCR; TCRdb stores in-frame clones only, minus some. Of about 77,000 clones listed, nearly 90% are singletons. The sequencing used CD4+ or CD8+ T cells sorted from blood, collected in a trial of the OX40 agonist ivuxolimab. The TCR sequence derives from an adult with an advanced solid tumor such as melanoma, head and neck, liver or kidney cancer.

The CDR3 bases are TGTGCCAGCAGTGAAATCGACAGGGACACTGAAGCTTTCTTT. Encoded protein: CASSEIDRDTEAFF. This chain uses TRBV25-1 with TRBJ1-1; 7 nucleotides line up with TRBD1. The germline V gene has CDR1 MGHDK and CDR2 SYGVNS. The V segment lost 2 bases and the J segment 3 bases; nucleotides outside the gene matches: 3. This CDR3 contains 14 residues.